These T cell receptor beta chains were read from a single sample in a study of T cells expressing NK-cell markers. After re-calling the 5' RACE reads, TCRdb lists one entry per CDR3 protein, DNA absent. The table counts about 440,000 distinct CDR3 sequences; less than 7.5% lies in the top ten. The sample was blood T cells: a sorted CD56 or NKG2C T cell subset, CD4+ or CD8+ T cells, or bulk PBMC T cells (not recorded which). The receptors shown here come from a woman aged 18-69 years in good health. Both conserved end residues are part of each CDR3.

TRBJ2-2 | TRBV7-3 | CASSPTSTSGKGAGELFF
TRBJ1-1 | TRBV19 | CASSPTPDRVNTEAFF
TRBJ1-1 | TRBV7-9 | CASQTVNTEAFF
TRBJ2-5 | TRBV19 | CASSPRGRKTQETQYF
TRBJ2-7 | TRBV19 | CASSRLLLSSYEQYF
TRBJ2-1 | TRBV12-5 | CASGLVLSGRHNEQFF
TRBJ1-5 | TRBV25-1 | CASSETGGSNQPQHF
TRBJ1-6 | TRBV11-2 | CASSLGFWTGGVGDISPLHF
TRBJ2-2 | TRBV7-8 | CASSEGLEAGELFF
TRBJ2-3 | TRBV12-3/TRBV12-4 | CASSTFGTGLLPDTQYF
TRBJ1-1 | TRBV28 | CASSLPGAGGTKEAFF
TRBJ2-1 | TRBV5-1 | CASEGGSSYNEQFF
TRBJ1-2 | TRBV12-3/TRBV12-4 | CASGDRVVYGYTF
TRBJ2-1 | TRBV7-8 | CASSLAASGGNEQFF
TRBJ2-3 | TRBV7-2 | CASSLVASGGAADTQYF
TRBJ2-2 | TRBV6-2/TRBV6-3 | CASSYQADAGELFF
TRBJ2-1 | TRBV7-3 | CASSLTGPDNEQFF
TRBJ2-1 | TRBV6-1 | CASTPEQGSHNEQFF
TRBJ2-5 | TRBV6-5 | CASSYSRGREETQYF
TRBJ2-7 | TRBV27 | CASSSLQETEQYF
TRBJ1-2 | TRBV24-1 | CATSDGTTGAYGYTF
TRBJ2-2 | TRBV28 | CASSFREQNTGELFF
TRBJ2-3 | TRBV20-1 | CSAREGNTDTQYF
TRBJ1-1 | TRBV29-1 | CSFSPRGNTEAFF
TRBJ1-2 | TRBV15 | CATRQGARYGYTF
TRBJ2-3 | TRBV6-1 | CASQWTGRADTQYF
TRBJ2-1 | TRBV20-1 | CSARAAGPYNEQFF
TRBJ2-5 | TRBV7-2 | CASSLGVGDRTQYF
TRBJ2-3 | TRBV12-3/TRBV12-4 | CASSYPGGTDTQYF
TRBJ2-5 | TRBV10-3 | CAISDAGLAVGETQYF
TRBJ1-1 | TRBV12-3/TRBV12-4 | CASRSDRGLAEAFF
TRBJ2-2 | TRBV29-1 | CSVGGQGRTGELFF
TRBJ2-2 | TRBV7-2 | CASSLYAKTGELFF
TRBJ1-5 | TRBV9 | CASSGGDSNQPQHF
TRBJ2-7 | TRBV25-1 | CASSGDSTYEQYF
TRBJ1-4 | TRBV20-1 | CSARFGKRATNEKLFF
TRBJ2-7 | TRBV4-3 | CASSQEVVAGGGDEQYF
TRBJ1-1 | TRBV5-1 | CASSTGDRPGTEAFF
TRBJ2-2 | TRBV6-2/TRBV6-3 | CASSWSLLNTGELFF
TRBJ2-7 | TRBV20-1 | CSAHSGTSGSYEQYF
TRBJ1-5 | TRBV6-2/TRBV6-3 | CASSSPGQGAGGNQPQHF
TRBJ2-1 | TRBV11-2 | CASSRVSGVYNEQFF
TRBJ1-1 | TRBV12-3/TRBV12-4 | CASSSIVGRPEAFF
TRBJ2-7 | TRBV25-1 | CASSESGKGATFYEQYF
TRBJ2-2 | TRBV2 | CASSELAGTGELFF